Below are 8 T cell receptor beta chains sequenced from a single sample in a study of blood T cell repertoires in COVID-19 (dated by TCRdb to 2020 to 2021). Receptor libraries were prepared by the immunoSEQ multiplex PCR assay. In TCRdb, the immuneACCESS table is reduced to in-frame sequences with V and J assigned. These tables do not hold every clone; where another copy was compared, an unresolved V gene accounts for under half, and the others remain unexplained. For this sample the table gives around 160,000 clones, of which more than 80% were detected only once. The ten biggest clones cover 11% of the sample. The sequencing input was peripheral blood. The receptors derive from a human donor in a cohort sampled during active COVID-19.

This clone showed up just once. The rearrangement joins TRBV4-1 to TRBJ1-5; D remains ambiguous. Germline CDR1 is MGHRA and CDR2 is YSYEKL. V was trimmed by 0 bases and J by 8 bases, leaving 8 bases between them. This CDR3 spans 13 amino acids. The CDR3 nucleotides are TGCGCCAGCAGCCAAGATGGCGAGGAGCCCCAGCATTTT. Protein product: CASSQDGEEPQHF.

This chain joins TRBV6-5 and TRBJ1-1; no clear D. CDR1 is MNHEY and CDR2 is SVGAGI in the germline V gene. Trimming removed 6 bases from V and 5 bases from J, with 13 bases in between. The CDR3 has 13 residues. The CDR3 loop is CASSRGSKTEAFF. For the CDR3, the DNA is TGTGCCAGCAGCCGTGGGAGCAAGACTGAAGCTTTCTTT.

This chain links TRBV10-1 with TRBJ2-2, with 7 bases that match TRBD2. Germline CDR1 WNHNN, CDR2 SYGVQD (reference sequence). J gave up 5 bases and V 6 bases, and 12 bases lay outside the gene matches. CDR3 length: 16 amino acids. Here the CDR3 DNA reads TGCGCCAGCAGCCAACGGGGAGGGCAAGGAACCGGGGAGCTGTTTTTT. Translating gives CASSQRGGQGTGELFF.

The V call is TRBV7-9, the J call TRBJ2-5; 7 bases align to TRBD2. From germline, CDR1 is SEHNR and CDR2 FQNEAQ (reference sequence). The length of the CDR3 is 16 residues. The J segment lost 4 bases and the V segment lost 8 bases, leaving 16 bases of the junction unmatched. The DNA for the CDR3 is TGTGCCAGCCGTCCTTTTTGGGGGAGGGACGGAGAGACCCAGTACTTC. Amino acids: CASRPFWGRDGETQYF.

V and J are TRBV28 and TRBJ2-2, with TRBD1 matching 8 bases. This CDR3 spans 15 amino acids. Germline assignment: CDR1 MDHEN and CDR2 SYDVKM. The junction had 3 bases not matched to a gene; V was cut back by 2 bases and J by 4 bases. The CDR3 coding sequence is TGTGCCAGCAGTTTAAGGACAGGGATCACCGGGGAGCTGTTTTTT. Translated: CASSLRTGITGELFF.

This clone was picked up a small number of times. The rearrangement uses TRBV6-5 and TRBJ1-2, with TRBD1 matching over 7 bases. Germline-derived CDR1 and CDR2 are MNHEY and SVGAGI. Losses at the gene ends were 6 bases for V and 3 bases for J; bases not matched to a gene: 10. CDR3 length equals 15 residues. CDR3 residues: CASRTGVIVDYGYTF. The CDR3 DNA reads TGTGCCAGCAGAACAGGGGTAATAGTCGACTATGGCTACACCTTC.

This clone was observed once. V gene TRBV19 combines with J gene TRBJ2-5; D unresolved. This CDR3 is built from 11 residues. V was trimmed by 4 bases and J by 2 bases, leaving 2 bases between them. Germline CDR1 LNHDA, CDR2 SQIVND (reference sequence). CDR3 loop: CASSTQETQYF. The DNA for the CDR3 is TGTGCCAGTAGTACACAAGAGACCCAGTACTTC.

This clone was seen a handful of times. The chain couples TRBV6-6 to TRBJ2-1, with 11 bases that match TRBD1. The CDR3 runs 15 residues. Trimming took 7 bases from V and 8 from J; bases not matched to a gene: 10. Looked up from germline, CDR1 is MNHNY and CDR2 is SVGAGI (reference sequence). The CDR3 sequence is CASTFRTGGIDEQFF. The CDR3 DNA sequence: TGTGCCAGCACCTTCCGGACAGGGGGCATTGATGAGCAGTTCTTC.